A single sample is the source of the 30 T cell receptor beta chains below, sequenced in a study of cytomegalovirus exposure and HLA in healthy donors. 60 Vbeta and 13 Jbeta primers were used in PCR. This table comes from immunoSEQ multiplex PCR, and its TCRdb copy is limited to in-frame clones, with some not included. This sample has approximately 140,000 clones, with around 81% found just once. Sequencing was carried out using PBMCs. The receptors come from a man between 40 and 49 years old in good health and CMV-seropositive.

V and J are TRBV29-1 and TRBJ1-2; D unclear. CDR3 length equals 9 residues. CDR1 is SQVTM and CDR2 is ANQGSEA in the germline V gene. Trimming shortened V by 6 bases and J by 8 bases, and 7 bases separated the two germline ends. Here the CDR3 DNA reads TGCAGCGTGTCGGGGGGCTACACCTTC. Translation gives CSVSGGYTF.

The chain uses TRBV5-6 and TRBJ2-7; 7 bases fit TRBD1. The CDR3 loop spans 14 amino acids. Germline CDR1 is SGHDT and CDR2 is YYEEEE. V lost 2 bases and J lost 7; bases outside the gene matches: 9. The DNA for the CDR3 is TGTGCCAGCAGCTTCGAGACAGGGTTGCGAGAGCAGTACTTC. Encoded protein: CASSFETGLREQYF.

This chain joins TRBV5-1 and TRBJ2-7, with D tentatively TRBD2 (6 bases). Per the germline V gene, CDR1 is SGHRS and CDR2 is YFSETQ. The CDR3 runs 12 residues. V lost 4 bases and J lost 9, with 14 bases in between. DNA of the CDR3: TGCGCCAGCAGCACGGAGGGGTTCGCGCAGTACTTC. It yields the protein CASSTEGFAQYF.

V gene TRBV6-6 combines with J gene TRBJ1-5; TRBD1 matches 10 bases. The CDR3 is made up of 13 amino acids. Germline CDR1 reads MNHNY; CDR2 reads SVGAGI (reference sequence). V lost 10 bases, J lost 4 bases, and 4 bases stayed unmatched. The CDR3 sequence: CANSDRGNQPQHF. The DNA of the CDR3 is TGTGCCAACTCGGACAGGGGGAATCAGCCCCAGCATTTT.

The CDR3 nucleotides read TGCGCCAGCAGCCAAGATATAACAGGGGTAGATACGCAGTATTTT. Translation: CASSQDITGVDTQYF. V and J are TRBV4-3 and TRBJ2-3; 7 bases are shared with TRBD1. Germline V gives CDR1 LGHNA, CDR2 YSLEER. The trim removed 0 bases at V and 5 bases at J, leaving 5 bases unmatched. The CDR3 loop spans 15 amino acids.

The chain has TRBV18 and TRBJ1-6; TRBD1 is a possible D gene (6 bases). The ends were cut back, 3 bases at V and 8 bases at J, with 14 bases in the middle. The V gene's germline CDR1 is KGHSH and CDR2 LQKENI. This CDR3 has 15 residues. CDR3 sequence (DNA): TGTGCCAGCTCACCCCAACAGGGAGAAGATTCACCCCTCCACTTT. Amino acid sequence: CASSPQQGEDSPLHF.

The chain carries TRBV18 and TRBJ2-5; 8 bases fit TRBD2. CDR1 and CDR2 from the germline V gene are KGHSH and LQKENI. Unmatched junction bases numbered 5, after V lost 3 bases and J lost 2 bases. This CDR3 contains 15 residues. The CDR3 reads CASSPTGTRQETQYF. CDR3 DNA sequence: TGTGCCAGCTCACCTACCGGGACTAGGCAAGAGACCCAGTACTTC.

The V call is TRBV6-1, the J call TRBJ1-6; D is perhaps TRBD1 (5 bases). The V and J ends lost 3 bases and 8 bases respectively, with 8 bases between them. Germline assignment: CDR1 MNHNS and CDR2 SASEGT. CDR3 size: 13 residues. The CDR3 reads CASSDREDSPLHF. CDR3 bases: TGTGCCAGCAGTGACAGGGAGGATTCACCCCTCCACTTT.

The CDR3 DNA reads as TGTGCCAGCAGCCAACAGGGTTACACTGAAGCTTTCTTT. Translated, it gives CASSQQGYTEAFF. This chain joins TRBV4-2 and TRBJ1-1; a weak D match, TRBD1 (5 bases). The V and J ends lost 2 bases and 3 bases respectively, with 7 bases between them. Germline V CDR1 and CDR2: LGHNA, YNFKEQ. The CDR3 consists of 13 residues.

This chain uses TRBV2 with TRBJ1-5; the match to TRBD1 covers 8 bases. This CDR3 has 15 amino acids. V shed 7 bases, J shed 1 base, and the junction held 6 bases outside the gene matches. Germline V lookup: CDR1 SNHLY, CDR2 FYNNEI. CDR3 residues: CASTGQGGSNQPQHF. CDR3 coding DNA: TGTGCCAGCACCGGACAGGGCGGGAGCAATCAGCCCCAGCATTTT.

The chain carries TRBV7-9 and TRBJ2-5; D is perhaps TRBD2 (6 bases). CDR1 is SEHNR and CDR2 is FQNEAQ in the germline V gene (reference sequence). V was shortened by 1 base and J by 3 bases, with 15 bases between the two germline ends. The CDR3 extends over 16 amino acids. CDR3 in DNA: TGTGCCAGCAGCTTAGATCCCACTAGCAGGAAAGAGACCCAGTACTTC. Translating gives CASSLDPTSRKETQYF.

This chain joins TRBV6-1 and TRBJ1-2, with 11 positions matching TRBD1. CDR3 length: 15 residues. CDR1 is MNHNS, CDR2 SASEGT, per germline. Losses at the gene ends were 8 bases for V and 5 bases for J; bases not matched to a gene: 10. The CDR3 is CASGQGALGAYGYTF. Here the CDR3 DNA reads TGTGCCAGCGGACAGGGGGCTTTAGGGGCATATGGCTACACCTTC.

The chain recombines TRBV29-1 with TRBJ2-3, with 8 bases fitting TRBD1. CDR3 size: 13 residues. CDR1 and CDR2 from the germline V gene are SQVTM and ANQGSEA. The V gene end was trimmed by 4 bases and the J gene end by 6 bases; junction bases not matched to a gene: 6. The CDR3 coding sequence is TGCAGCGTTGGTGACAGGGGTGCCGATACGCAGTATTTT. Amino acid sequence: CSVGDRGADTQYF.

The chain has TRBV2 and TRBJ1-1, with 10 bases matching TRBD1. CDR1 and CDR2 (germline): SNHLY, FYNNEI. Trimming at V came to 6 bases and at J to 1 base, leaving 5 bases not matched to a gene. The CDR3 contains 15 residues. The CDR3 nucleotides are TGTGCCAGCAGGGGACAGGGGAGTCCGAACACTGAAGCTTTCTTT. It yields the protein CASRGQGSPNTEAFF.

The gene calls are TRBV5-1 and TRBJ1-3; no definite D call. This CDR3 contains 15 residues. The V end lost 7 bases, the J end lost 0 bases, and 14 bases lay between the germline ends. Germline V gives CDR1 SGHRS, CDR2 YFSETQ. DNA of the CDR3: TGCGCCAGCCAACCCGGGGTAGGCTCTGGAAACACCATATATTTT. It translates to CASQPGVGSGNTIYF.

V gene TRBV19 combines with J gene TRBJ2-7, with D perhaps TRBD1 (8 bases). V gave up 4 bases and J gave up 0 bases, with 16 bases separating them. Germline V CDR1 and CDR2: LNHDA, SQIVND (reference sequence). This CDR3 has 16 amino acids. The CDR3 DNA reads TGTGCCAGTAGTAACAGCGGGACAGGTTACTCCTACGAGCAGTACTTC. Residues: CASSNSGTGYSYEQYF.

V is TRBV27 and J is TRBJ2-1, with 11 nucleotides matching TRBD2. The junction had 6 bases not matched to a gene; V was cut back by 6 bases and J by 5 bases. The CDR3 extends over 15 amino acids. Germline loops: CDR1 MNHEY, CDR2 SMNVEV (reference sequence). As DNA, the CDR3 is TGTGCCAGCAGCCAGGGACTAGCGGTTCACAATGAGCAGTTCTTC. It codes for CASSQGLAVHNEQFF.

The chain employs TRBV7-2 and TRBJ2-2, with a tentative D call TRBD1 (5 bases). The V gene's germline CDR1 is SGHTA and CDR2 FQGNSA. V was clipped by 5 bases and J by 0 bases, with 10 bases between them. The CDR3 is 15 amino acids. The chain's CDR3 is CASSPTATNTGELFF. DNA for the CDR3: TGTGCCAGCAGCCCGACAGCTACGAACACCGGGGAGCTGTTTTTT.

This chain connects TRBV7-9 to TRBJ1-1; D not certain. The length of the CDR3 is 12 residues. From germline, CDR1 is SEHNR and CDR2 FQNEAQ (reference sequence). V was shortened by 2 bases and J by 7 bases, with 8 bases between the two germline ends. The CDR3 sequence is CASSLLRSEAFF. The CDR3 DNA sequence: TGTGCCAGCAGCTTACTTCGGAGTGAAGCTTTCTTT.

The genes are TRBV5-1 and TRBJ2-7; perhaps TRBD1 as D (6 bases). V was pared by 7 bases and J by 2 bases, with 16 bases between. CDR1 SGHRS and CDR2 YFSETQ come from the germline V gene. The CDR3 loop spans 14 amino acids. In DNA, the CDR3 is TGCGCCAGCGCTACTTCCAGGGGCGCCTACGAGCAGTACTTC. It specifies CASATSRGAYEQYF. Supplemented by reference TRBV5-1 and TRBJ2-7, the full variable domain reads KAGVTQTPRYLIKTRGQQVTLSCSPISGHRSVSWYQQTPGQGLQFLFEYFSETQRNKGNFPGRFSGRQFSNSRSEMNVSTLELGDSALYLCASATSRGAYEQYFGPGTRLTVT.

The chain combines TRBV5-4 with TRBJ2-7; 8 bases line up with TRBD1. The germline V gene encodes CDR1 SGHNT and CDR2 YYREEE (reference sequence). After removal of 4 bases from V and 6 bases from J, the junction contained 12 bases not matched to a gene. The CDR3 length is 15 residues. The CDR3 loop reads CASSQEGQGRREQYF. CDR3 DNA sequence: TGTGCCAGCAGCCAAGAAGGACAGGGTAGGCGCGAGCAGTACTTC.

V gene TRBV6-1 combines with J gene TRBJ2-2; 9 bases line up with TRBD1. Germline V gives CDR1 MNHNS, CDR2 SASEGT. This CDR3 spans 15 amino acids. The V and J ends lost 5 bases and 5 bases, in that order; junction bases with no gene match: 6. The CDR3 is CASSTRQGVTGELFF. Written as DNA, the CDR3 is TGTGCCAGCAGTACGAGACAGGGGGTAACCGGGGAGCTGTTTTTT.

This clone was seen only once. J is TRBJ2-7 and V is TRBV11-2; 11 nucleotides align to TRBD1. V lost 5 bases and J lost 6; bases outside the gene matches: 9. Germline V gives CDR1 SGHAT, CDR2 FQNNGV. This CDR3 is built from 15 residues. CDR3 in DNA: TGTGCCAGCAGCCTAGGACAGGGGGCATTCTTCGAGCAGTACTTC. It specifies CASSLGQGAFFEQYF.

This clone was picked up a small number of times. V usage is TRBV27 and J usage is TRBJ2-7; TRBD1 matches 7 bases. There are 21 residues in the CDR3. Trimming at V came to 2 bases and at J to 5 bases, leaving 27 bases not matched to a gene. Germline-derived CDR1 and CDR2 are MNHEY and SMNVEV (reference sequence). The CDR3 protein is CASSLRVQDVWGQNSGHEQYF. CDR3 nucleotides: TGTGCCAGCAGTTTAAGGGTACAAGATGTTTGGGGACAGAACTCCGGGCACGAGCAGTACTTC.

This chain joins TRBV5-1 and TRBJ2-7, with 7 bases matching TRBD1. Germline V gene sequence: CDR1 SGHRS, CDR2 YFSETQ. The length of the CDR3 is 12 residues. Trimming removed 1 base from V and 10 bases from J; junction bases left unmatched: 5. Here the CDR3 reads CASSLNTGEQYF. DNA for the CDR3: TGCGCCAGCAGCTTGAATACAGGGGAACAGTACTTC.

V gene TRBV10-3 combines with J gene TRBJ2-7, with 9 bases matching TRBD1. This CDR3 has 15 amino acids. Germline values: CDR1 ENHRY, CDR2 SYGVKD. Germline trimming cut 6 bases from V and 1 base from J; bases unmatched to any gene: 7. Here the CDR3 reads CAISAVGQGSYEQYF. In nucleotides, the CDR3 is TGTGCCATCAGCGCCGTCGGACAGGGGTCCTACGAGCAGTACTTC.

The chain recombines TRBV5-1 with TRBJ2-6; 7 nucleotides agree with TRBD1. CDR3 length: 16 residues. The germline V gene has CDR1 SGHRS and CDR2 YFSETQ. The trim removed 4 bases at V and 4 bases at J, leaving 8 bases unmatched. CDR3 sequence: CASSEQTGTGANVLTF. CDR3 bases: TGCGCCAGCAGCGAACAGACAGGGACCGGGGCCAACGTCCTGACTTTC.

This clone was counted a single time. The CDR3 is CASGTVNYGYTF. For the CDR3, the DNA is TGTGCCAGCGGAACAGTTAACTATGGCTACACCTTC. This chain connects TRBV5-4 to TRBJ1-2; D is ambiguous. In germline, CDR1 is SGHNT, CDR2 YYREEE (reference sequence). The CDR3 loop spans 12 amino acids. V lost 7 bases and J 1 base, leaving 8 bases between the germline ends. The variable domain in full, with the rest retrieved from reference TRBV5-4 and TRBJ1-2, is ETGVTQSPTHLIKTRGQQVTLRCSSQSGHNTVSWYQQALGQGPQFIFQYYREEENGRGNFPPRFSGLQFPNYSSELNVNALELDDSALYLCASGTVNYGYTFGSGTRLTVV.

V gene TRBV28 combines with J gene TRBJ2-6; the match to TRBD1 covers 9 bases. The CDR3 extends over 17 amino acids. Trimming took 7 bases from V and 4 from J; bases not matched to a gene: 11. Germline CDR1 is MDHEN and CDR2 is SYDVKM. CDR3 amino acids: CASTPGTGLRGANVLTF. Here the CDR3 DNA reads TGTGCCAGCACTCCCGGGACAGGGCTTAGAGGGGCCAACGTCCTGACTTTC.

V and J are TRBV2 and TRBJ2-2; TRBD1 matches at 9 bases. Germline-derived CDR1 and CDR2 are SNHLY and FYNNEI. The CDR3 sequence is 14 residues long. After removal of 5 bases from V and 4 bases from J, the junction contained 2 bases not matched to a gene. CDR3 sequence reads: CASSRDRATGELFF. The CDR3, as DNA: TGTGCCAGCAGTCGGGACAGGGCCACCGGGGAGCTGTTTTTT.